The 10 T cell receptor beta chains below were found in one sample sequenced in a study of cytomegalovirus exposure and HLA in healthy donors. Vbeta (60) and Jbeta (13) primers were used in the PCR. Generated by immunoSEQ multiplex PCR, the TCRdb table keeps only in-frame clones and is missing some. The data hold 100,000 to 150,000 clones, with approximately 80% observed a single time. Sequences were obtained from PBMCs. The receptors shown here come from a man aged 30-40 years in good health and CMV-seronegative.

V usage is TRBV4-1 and J usage is TRBJ1-1, with D possibly being TRBD1 (6 bases). This CDR3 spans 15 amino acids. The germline V gene encodes CDR1 MGHRA and CDR2 YSYEKL. V was cut by 3 bases and J by 6 bases, with 17 bases left in between. The CDR3 nucleotides read TGCGCCAGCAGCCAGCACAGGGCCGGGATTGCTGAAGCTTTCTTT. As protein: CASSQHRAGIAEAFF.

The chain has TRBV10-2 and TRBJ2-2, with D possibly TRBD2 on 7 matching bases. Germline CDR1 and CDR2: WSHSY and SAAADI. Deletions cut 7 bases from V and 5 bases from J, with 14 bases between. The CDR3 runs to 14 residues. The CDR3 nucleotides are TGCGCCAGCATAGGGGGGGTGTTGACCGGGGAGCTGTTTTTT. Residues: CASIGGVLTGELFF.

This chain joins TRBV7-3 and TRBJ1-1; 8 nucleotides match TRBD1. V lost 5 bases to trimming and J lost 7 bases; unmatched junction nucleotides: 6. Germline-derived CDR1 and CDR2 are SGHTA and FQGTGA. This CDR3 region has 13 residues. The CDR3 bases are TGTGCCAGCAGCATTGGACAGGGCGTTGAAGCTTTCTTT. Protein product: CASSIGQGVEAFF.

The chain joins TRBV5-1 to TRBJ1-4; D perhaps matches TRBD1 (6 bases). Trimming took 2 bases from V and 7 from J, leaving 12 bases between them. Germline CDR1 and CDR2: SGHRS and YFSETQ. The CDR3 extends over 14 amino acids. The CDR3 coding sequence is TGCGCCAGCAGCTTAAGACAGGCCTCTGAAAAACTGTTTTTT. It codes for CASSLRQASEKLFF.

The chain joins TRBV5-4 to TRBJ2-5, with D uncertain. CDR3 length equals 14 residues. V lost 1 base and J 4 bases, leaving 11 bases between the germline ends. Germline V CDR1 and CDR2: SGHNT, YYREEE (reference sequence). In DNA form, the CDR3 reads TGTGCCAGCAGCTTGAGTTTTGGCCGAGAGACCCAGTACTTC. Translation gives CASSLSFGRETQYF.

This chain links TRBV10-2 with TRBJ1-4; no clear D. V was clipped by 4 bases and J by 4 bases, with 7 bases between them. The CDR3 extends over 13 amino acids. CDR1 is WSHSY and CDR2 is SAAADI in the germline V gene. In nucleotides, the CDR3 is TGCGCCAGCAGTGTAGAGGGTAATGAAAAACTGTTTTTT. Its protein is CASSVEGNEKLFF.

This clone turned up a few times. This chain joins TRBV2 and TRBJ1-5; D is ambiguous. In germline, CDR1 is SNHLY, CDR2 FYNNEI. This CDR3 is 12 amino acids long. Trimming pared 3 bases from V and 6 bases from J, leaving 6 bases between. The CDR3 nucleotides read TGTGCCAGCAGTGAGAGGGTTCAGCCCCAGCATTTT. Its translation is CASSERVQPQHF.

This chain connects TRBV28 to TRBJ1-1; D call uncertain. This CDR3 is 12 amino acids long. With 6 bases removed from V and 10 bases from J, the gap between germline ends came to 15 bases. The germline V gene encodes CDR1 MDHEN and CDR2 SYDVKM. CDR3 coding DNA: TGTGCCAGCAGCCGAGGGCCTTTGGGAGCTTTCTTT. This gives the protein CASSRGPLGAFF.

The gene calls are TRBV28 and TRBJ1-1, with a weak D call TRBD1 (6 bases). Trimming took off 8 bases at V and 1 base at J, with 8 bases between the two ends. CDR1 and CDR2 (germline): MDHEN, SYDVKM. The CDR3 is made up of 12 amino acids. For the CDR3, the DNA is TGTGCCAGCGGGACAACGAACACTGAAGCTTTCTTT. Translating it yields CASGTTNTEAFF.

The chain combines TRBV25-1 with TRBJ2-7; possible D gene TRBD2, 6 bases. The V gene's germline CDR1 is MGHDK and CDR2 SYGVNS. The V end lost 3 bases, the J end lost 3 bases, and 9 bases lay between the germline ends. The CDR3 is 13 amino acids. The CDR3 is CASSDSGVYEQYF. CDR3 nucleotides: TGTGCCAGCAGTGATTCGGGAGTCTACGAGCAGTACTTC.